This passage covers 12 T cell receptor beta chains from one sample sequenced in a study of blood T cell repertoires in COVID-19. The data were produced by immunoSEQ multiplex PCR, yet TCRdb's version contains in-frame clones alone and is incomplete. This sample has fewer than 75,000 clones, with nearly 90% found just once. The sequencing input was peripheral blood. The receptors were sampled from a man aged 70-80 years with acute or convalescent COVID-19.

The table lists this clone with a count of one. The chain links TRBV12-5 to TRBJ1-2, with TRBD1 identical over 9 bases. CDR1 LGHNT and CDR2 FRNRAP come from the germline V gene. CDR3 length equals 15 residues. The trim removed 4 bases at V and 8 bases at J, leaving 11 bases unmatched. CDR3 coding DNA: TGTGCTAGTGGTTCCAACAGGGGGCGCTTAGAAGGCTACACCTTC. Amino acids: CASGSNRGRLEGYTF.

This chain links TRBV7-2 with TRBJ1-5; the match to TRBD1 covers 7 bases. Germline CDR1 reads SGHTA; CDR2 reads FQGNSA. CDR3 size: 14 residues. After removal of 4 bases from V and 3 bases from J, the junction contained 3 bases not matched to a gene. This CDR3 reads CASSWGQNNQPQHF. The CDR3 DNA reads as TGTGCCAGCAGCTGGGGACAGAACAATCAGCCCCAGCATTTT.

This chain joins TRBV29-1 and TRBJ2-3; TRBD1 agrees at 12 bases. Germline CDR1 and CDR2: SQVTM and ANQGSEA. This CDR3 has 16 residues. J lost 4 bases, V lost 8 bases, and 13 bases had no gene match. DNA for the CDR3: TGCAGCACCGGGACAGGGGGCTCGAGAATGTCAGATACGCAGTATTTT. Protein sequence: CSTGTGGSRMSDTQYF.

The V call is TRBV2, the J call TRBJ1-1; TRBD1 agrees at 7 bases. Germline CDR1 is SNHLY and CDR2 is FYNNEI. This CDR3 spans 17 amino acids. V lost 6 bases and J lost 0; bases outside the gene matches: 13. The CDR3, as DNA: TGTGCCAGCAGCGTCGACAGGGTGGGGCGGATGAACACTGAAGCTTTCTTT. This codes for CASSVDRVGRMNTEAFF.

The chain's CDR3 is CASSYGLAFEQYF. The DNA for the CDR3 is TGTGCCAGCAGTTACGGACTCGCTTTCGAGCAGTACTTC. The genes are TRBV6-2 or TRBV6-3 and TRBJ2-7; D may be TRBD2 (5 bases). Trimming took off 2 bases at V and 6 bases at J, with 11 bases between the two ends. The CDR3 runs to 13 residues. Looked up from germline, CDR1 is MNHEY and CDR2 is SVGEGT.

CDR3 bases: TGTGCCAGCAGCTTAGTAATGTCAGGGGCTTCGGGCGAGCAGTACTTC. This encodes CASSLVMSGASGEQYF. V and J are TRBV11-2 and TRBJ2-7, with D possibly being TRBD1 (6 bases). The length of the CDR3 is 16 residues. The ends were cut back, 1 base at V and 6 bases at J, with 19 bases in the middle. The germline V gene has CDR1 SGHAT and CDR2 FQNNGV.

The gene calls are TRBV19 and TRBJ2-1, with 9 bases identical to TRBD1. The CDR3 has 17 amino acids. Germline V gene data show CDR1 as LNHDA and CDR2 as SQIVND (reference sequence). The J segment lost 4 bases and the V segment lost 0 bases, leaving 7 bases of the junction unmatched. Here the CDR3 DNA reads TGTGCCAGTAGTATAGATCCAGTGGACAGGGGATACAATGAGCAGTTCTTC. Protein sequence: CASSIDPVDRGYNEQFF.

This clone was observed once. The J gene is TRBJ2-3, the V gene TRBV24-1, with 7 bases fitting TRBD2. Germline V CDR1 and CDR2: KGHDR, SFDVKD. J gave up 4 bases and V 4 bases, and 4 bases lay outside the gene matches. This CDR3 has 14 residues. The CDR3 is CATSDLAASDTQYF. In nucleotides, the CDR3 is TGTGCCACCAGTGACCTAGCGGCCTCAGATACGCAGTATTTT.

This chain uses TRBV28 with TRBJ1-1, with a tentative D call TRBD1 (6 bases). The germline CDR1 and CDR2 sequences are MDHEN and SYDVKM. V lost 5 bases and J lost 5, with 21 bases in between. The CDR3 has 16 residues. The CDR3 coding sequence is TGTGCCAGCAGTCTAGGGGCTCGGGGGGCGCTTACTGAAGCTTTCTTT. Translating it yields CASSLGARGALTEAFF.

The CDR3 sequence is CSAGQGYGYTF. The CDR3, as DNA: TGCAGTGCCGGACAGGGCTATGGCTACACCTTC. The chain uses TRBV20-1 and TRBJ1-2, with 8 positions matching TRBD1. The germline V gene encodes CDR1 DFQATT and CDR2 SNEGSKA (reference sequence). The CDR3 is 11 amino acids. J was trimmed by 4 bases and V by 6 bases; bases with no gene match: 1.

The chain uses TRBV11-2 and TRBJ2-7; D possibly corresponds to TRBD1 (6 bases). CDR3 size: 13 residues. With 1 base removed from V and 5 bases from J, the gap between germline ends came to 9 bases. Germline V CDR1 and CDR2: SGHAT, FQNNGV. CDR3 nucleotide sequence: TGTGCCAGCAGCTTAGCCACAGGGAACGAGCAGTACTTC. Amino acids: CASSLATGNEQYF. Filled out from reference TRBV11-2 and TRBJ2-7, the complete variable domain reads EAGVAQSPRYKIIEKRQSVAFWCNPISGHATLYWYQQILGQGPKLLIQFQNNGVVDDSQLPKDRFSAERLKGVDSTLKIQPAKLEDSAVYLCASSLATGNEQYFGPGTRLTVT.

The chain recombines TRBV11-2 with TRBJ2-5; TRBD2 agrees at 16 bases. Germline V CDR1 and CDR2: SGHAT, FQNNGV. V gave up 4 bases and J gave up 5 bases; unmatched junction bases: 10. The CDR3 loop spans 18 amino acids. CDR3: CASSSPPGLAGGRETQYF. In DNA form, the CDR3 reads TGTGCCAGCAGCTCACCCCCGGGACTAGCGGGGGGGCGGGAGACCCAGTACTTC. Based on the CDR3 plus reference TRBV11-2 and TRBJ2-5, the full variable domain is EAGVAQSPRYKIIEKRQSVAFWCNPISGHATLYWYQQILGQGPKLLIQFQNNGVVDDSQLPKDRFSAERLKGVDSTLKIQPAKLEDSAVYLCASSSPPGLAGGRETQYFGPGTRLLVL.